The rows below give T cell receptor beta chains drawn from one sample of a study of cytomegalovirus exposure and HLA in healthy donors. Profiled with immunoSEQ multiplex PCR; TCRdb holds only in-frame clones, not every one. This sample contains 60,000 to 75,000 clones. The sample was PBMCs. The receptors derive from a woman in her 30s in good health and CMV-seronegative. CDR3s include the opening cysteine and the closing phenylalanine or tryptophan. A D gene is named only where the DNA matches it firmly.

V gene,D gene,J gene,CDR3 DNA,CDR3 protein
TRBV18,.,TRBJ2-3,TGTGCCAGCTCACCAGAGGGACTCCTCACAGATACGCAGTATTTT,CASSPEGLLTDTQYF
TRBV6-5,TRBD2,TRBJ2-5,TGTGCCAGCAGTTACTCGGGGGGGTTTCAAAAGACCCAGTACTTC,CASSYSGGFQKTQYF
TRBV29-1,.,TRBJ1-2,TGCAGCGTCCCCAGGTATAACTATGGCTACACCTTC,CSVPRYNYGYTF
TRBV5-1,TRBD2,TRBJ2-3,TGCGCCAGCAGCTCCCGGGGCGGGAGGGCAGATACGCAGTATTTT,CASSSRGGRADTQYF
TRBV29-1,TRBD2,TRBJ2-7,TGCAGCGTTGAGCTTGACGGGACTAGCGGTTCCTACGAGCAGTACTTC,CSVELDGTSGSYEQYF
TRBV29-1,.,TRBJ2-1,TGCAGCGTTGAAGAGACTCCTCCCGACAATGAGCAGTTCTTC,CSVEETPPDNEQFF
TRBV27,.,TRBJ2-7,TGTGCCAGCAGTTTATCGATTGGGCAAAGCTACGAGCAGTACTTC,CASSLSIGQSYEQYF
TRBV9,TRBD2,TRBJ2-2,TGTGCCAGCAGCGCGGCGACTAGCCGGGTTACCACCGGGGAGCTGTTTTTT,CASSAATSRVTTGELFF
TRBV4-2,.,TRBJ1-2,TGTGCCAGCAGCCAAGATGGCCCGGCAGGGGACTATGGCTACACCTTC,CASSQDGPAGDYGYTF
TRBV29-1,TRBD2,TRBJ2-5,TGCAGCGCAGAGGGACTAGCGGGAGCCGACCAGTACTTC,CSAEGLAGADQYF
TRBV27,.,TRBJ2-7,TGTGCCAGCATGATAGGGGTTCCTCCCTACGAGCAGTACTTC,CASMIGVPPYEQYF
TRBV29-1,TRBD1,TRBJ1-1,TGCAGCGTTGAAGAATACAGGGGCACTGAAGCTTTCTTT,CSVEEYRGTEAFF
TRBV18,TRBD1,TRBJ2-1,TGTGCCAGCTCGCCGGGGACAGGTTCCTACAATGAGCAGTTCTTC,CASSPGTGSYNEQFF
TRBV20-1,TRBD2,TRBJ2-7,TGCAGTGCTAGGGGGAGGGACGAGCAGTACTTC,CSARGRDEQYF
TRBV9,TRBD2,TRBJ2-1,TGTGCCAGCACCCCCGGGACTAGTTTGCATGAGCAGTTCTTC,CASTPGTSLHEQFF
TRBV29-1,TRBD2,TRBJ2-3,TGCAGCGTGGCGGGACTAGCGGGGGGCCCCACAGATACGCAGTATTTT,CSVAGLAGGPTDTQYF
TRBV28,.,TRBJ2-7,TGTGCCAGCAGAGCAGAGGAGGGGTATTCCTACGAGCAGTACTTC,CASRAEEGYSYEQYF
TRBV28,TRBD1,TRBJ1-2,TGTGCCAGCAGTTTAGGGACAGGGAATGGCCACACCTTC,CASSLGTGNGHTF
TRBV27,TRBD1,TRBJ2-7,TGTGCCAGCAGTCTCCGGGACAGGGTATCCTACGAGCAGTACTTC,CASSLRDRVSYEQYF
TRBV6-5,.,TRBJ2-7,TGTGCCAGCAGTTACTGGGCCGAACCCCCCTACGAGCAGTACTTC,CASSYWAEPPYEQYF
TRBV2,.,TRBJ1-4,TGTGCCAGCAGTGCGTACAGGGTTTCTAATGAAAAACTGTTTTTT,CASSAYRVSNEKLFF
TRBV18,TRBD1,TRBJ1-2,TGTGCCAGCTCACCACCCTATTTGACAGGGGTAACCTTC,CASSPPYLTGVTF
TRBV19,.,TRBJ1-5,TGTGCCAGTAGGCCGGACAGAGTTAGCAATCAGCCCCAGCATTTT,CASRPDRVSNQPQHF
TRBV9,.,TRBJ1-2,TGTGCCAGCAGCGTAGGTTCCTCCGGGGAAGAGGTATATGGCTACACCTTC,CASSVGSSGEEVYGYTF
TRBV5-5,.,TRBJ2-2,TGTGCCAGCAGCTTGGATCGCGGGGCGAACACCGGGGAGCTGTTTTTT,CASSLDRGANTGELFF